This paragraph covers one TCR beta chain sequence. Antigen specificity is unknown. The source of the sample is a study of PD-1 blockade in classical Hodgkin lymphoma. Study-level results: The authors have not defined what causes the repertoire differences, possibly disease activity or prior therapy. Those achieving complete response showed baseline diversity like newly diagnosed patients. Relapsed/refractory patients reportedly had the lowest baseline TCR diversity, below newly diagnosed patients, who were below healthy donors.

The time point: cycle 4 day 1 (C4D1), after more than five weeks of nivolumab. There was relapse after autologous stem cell transplantation in every patient, and there was variation in brentuximab vedotin exposure. CDR1 is SGHRS, CDR2 YFSETQ, per germline. The CDR3 totals 19 residues. V dropped 4 bases and J dropped 0 bases, with 22 bases sitting between them. Produced via immunoSEQ multiplex PCR; TCRdb's table is partial and in-frame only. The table lists around 100,000 clones, 90% of them singletons. The source is a human donor with classical Hodgkin lymphoma. The chain joins TRBV5-1 to TRBJ1-4; D unresolved. The input for sequencing was peripheral blood mononuclear cells (PBMCs), taken before the fourth cycle of nivolumab. CDR3 amino acids: CASSVKGGLWVATNEKLFF. The CDR3 nucleotides are TGCGCCAGCAGCGTAAAAGGCGGTTTGTGGGTTGCAACTAATGAAAAACTGTTTTTT.